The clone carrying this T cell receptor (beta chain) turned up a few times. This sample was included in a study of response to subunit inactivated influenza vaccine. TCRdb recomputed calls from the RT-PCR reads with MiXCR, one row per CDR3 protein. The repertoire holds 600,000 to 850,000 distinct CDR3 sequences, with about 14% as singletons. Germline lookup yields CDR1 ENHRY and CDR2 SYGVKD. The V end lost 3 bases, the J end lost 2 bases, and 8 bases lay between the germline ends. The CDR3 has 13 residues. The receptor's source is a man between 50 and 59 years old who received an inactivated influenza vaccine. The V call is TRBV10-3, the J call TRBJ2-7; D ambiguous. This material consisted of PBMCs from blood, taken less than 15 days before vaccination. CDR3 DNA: TGTGCCATCAGTGACCCCCTTACCTACGAGCAGTACTTC. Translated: CAISDPLTYEQYF.